This TCR beta chain was identified during a study of T cell responses to AZD1222 COVID-19 vaccine. Study observations and caveats: It should be noted that donors were predominantly white British and more often female, and clonal diversity was possibly underestimated.

CDR3 size: 14 residues. CDR1 is GTSNPN, CDR2 SVGIG, per germline (reference sequence). The junction had 6 bases not matched to a gene; V was cut back by 2 bases and J by 7 bases. As regards this clone: Its antigen is unknown.

Using immunoSEQ multiplex PCR, the repertoire was profiled, and TCRdb retains in-frame clones only, with some absent. The sample yields over 100,000 clones, about nine tenths seen once. The sequenced sample was peripheral blood, obtained on day 0 of AZD1222 vaccination. The chain is built from TRBV30 and TRBJ2-2, with TRBD2 identical over 8 bases. The receptor's source is an adult in good health. CDR3 DNA sequence: TGTGCCTGGAGTCCGGGGGGGCAGGTCGGGGAGCTGTTTTTT. Its protein product is CAWSPGGQVGELFF.